Following are 20 T cell receptor beta chains from one sample sequenced in a study of T cell responses to AZD1222 COVID-19 vaccine. The method was immunoSEQ multiplex PCR; TCRdb's version includes in-frame clones alone and lacks a portion of them. The sample has around 100,000 clones, roughly nine tenths seen once. Source: peripheral blood, taken on day 0 of AZD1222 vaccination. The origin of the receptors is an adult in good health.

This clone has only one observation. The V gene is TRBV30, the J gene TRBJ2-7, with D maybe TRBD2 (5 bases). Germline CDR1 is GTSNPN and CDR2 is SVGIG (reference sequence). The CDR3 has 14 residues. V lost 0 bases and J 2 bases, leaving 11 bases between the germline ends. The CDR3 DNA follows: TGTGCCTGGAGTGTAGGTCCCGGGACCTACGAGCAGTACTTC. Encoded protein: CAWSVGPGTYEQYF.

The chain employs TRBV24-1 and TRBJ2-1; TRBD2 agrees at 13 bases. The CDR3 consists of 17 residues. CDR1 and CDR2 (germline): KGHDR, SFDVKD. The V and J ends lost 4 bases and 5 bases, in that order; junction bases with no gene match: 7. In nucleotides, the CDR3 is TGTGCCACCAGTGAGCGGAACGGACTAGCGGGAGACAATGAGCAGTTCTTC. It encodes CATSERNGLAGDNEQFF.

In its sample, this clone was seen once. The rearrangement uses TRBV6-5 and TRBJ1-5; D remains ambiguous. This CDR3 comprises 14 residues. Trimming cost V 2 bases and J 2 bases, with 7 bases left between them. Germline lookup yields CDR1 MNHEY and CDR2 SVGAGI. As DNA, the CDR3 is TGTGCCAGCAGTTACAGACCGGGCAATCAGCCCCAGCATTTT. Protein product: CASSYRPGNQPQHF.

The chain uses TRBV28 and TRBJ2-1; 11 bases line up with TRBD2. Unmatched junction bases numbered 3, after V lost 10 bases and J lost 7 bases. Germline V lookup: CDR1 MDHEN, CDR2 SYDVKM. This CDR3 has 12 amino acids. CDR3 region: CAISSGGNEQFF. The CDR3 DNA sequence: TGTGCCATCTCTAGCGGGGGGAATGAGCAGTTCTTC.

The gene calls are TRBV3-1 (or the pseudogene TRBV3-2) and TRBJ2-5; D gene unclear. The CDR3 totals 12 residues. Germline V lookup: CDR1 LGHDT, CDR2 YNNKEL (reference sequence). V was clipped by 1 base and J by 1 base, with 1 base between them. This CDR3 is CASSQGQETQYF. CDR3 DNA sequence: TGTGCCAGCAGCCAAGGCCAAGAGACCCAGTACTTC.

V usage is TRBV2 and J usage is TRBJ1-4; no clear D gene. This CDR3 is 14 amino acids long. With 6 bases removed from V and 7 bases from J, the gap between germline ends came to 15 bases. Germline V gene sequence: CDR1 SNHLY, CDR2 FYNNEI. Here the CDR3 reads CASRTGRSGEKLFF. DNA of the CDR3: TGTGCCAGCAGGACCGGGAGATCTGGTGAAAAACTGTTTTTT.

J is TRBJ1-5 and V is TRBV28; D gene unclear. V was cut by 2 bases and J by 4 bases, with 12 bases left in between. The CDR3 sequence is 15 residues long. Germline assignment: CDR1 MDHEN and CDR2 SYDVKM. The CDR3 here is CASSLIAEVNQPQHF. CDR3 DNA sequence: TGTGCCAGCAGTTTAATCGCAGAGGTAAATCAGCCCCAGCATTTT. Using reference TRBV28 and TRBJ1-5 for the parts outside the CDR3, the full variable domain is DVKVTQSSRYLVKRTGEKVFLECVQDMDHENMFWYRQDPGLGLRLIYFSYDVKMKEKGDIPEGYSVSREKKERFSLILESASTNQTSMYLCASSLIAEVNQPQHFGDGTRLSIL.

V gene TRBV7-9 combines with J gene TRBJ1-2; D is uncertain. This CDR3 region has 11 residues. V lost 5 bases and J 7 bases, leaving 8 bases between the germline ends. Germline V gene data show CDR1 as SEHNR and CDR2 as FQNEAQ (reference sequence). The CDR3 is CASSAQFGYTF. Here the CDR3 DNA reads TGTGCCAGCAGCGCCCAGTTTGGCTACACCTTC.

The chain has TRBV14 and TRBJ2-5; unclear D gene. In germline, CDR1 is SGHDN, CDR2 FVKESK. Trimming removed 4 bases at V and 0 bases at J, with 24 bases between. The CDR3 is 19 amino acids. CDR3 DNA sequence: TGTGCCAGCAGCCTTCAGCCTGGGATGGCAGACCTGTACCAAGAGACCCAGTACTTC. Its protein is CASSLQPGMADLYQETQYF.

The chain combines TRBV7-2 with TRBJ2-7; perhaps D is TRBD1 or TRBD2 (6 bases each). V was trimmed by 2 bases and J by 5 bases, leaving 22 bases between them. Per germline, CDR1 SGHTA and CDR2 FQGNSA. The CDR3 has 17 residues. The CDR3 DNA sequence: TGTGCCAGCAGCTTAAAGGGAGGAGGGGGGAATTTCCACGAGCAGTACTTC. Translated: CASSLKGGGGNFHEQYF.

CDR3 bases: TGTGCCTGGAGTGTAAGAAGCGGCACCATATATTTT. It specifies CAWSVRSGTIYF. The chain combines TRBV30 with TRBJ1-3; D is undetermined. Trimming cost V 0 bases and J 9 bases, with 9 bases left between them. The germline V gene has CDR1 GTSNPN and CDR2 SVGIG (reference sequence). CDR3 size: 12 residues. Complete variable domain (other parts from reference TRBV30 and TRBJ1-3): SQTIHQWPATLVQPVGSPLSLECTVEGTSNPNLYWYRQAAGRGLQLLFYSVGIGQISSEVPQNLSASRPQDRQFILSSKKLLLSDSGFYLCAWSVRSGTIYFGEGSWLTVV.

The chain carries TRBV19 and TRBJ2-1; 10 bases line up with TRBD2. Germline CDR1 LNHDA, CDR2 SQIVND (reference sequence). This CDR3 comprises 17 residues. J gave up 7 bases and V 1 base, and 10 bases lay outside the gene matches. CDR3: CASSIASPSGRYNEQFF. DNA for the CDR3: TGTGCCAGTAGTATAGCCTCCCCTAGCGGGAGATATAATGAGCAGTTCTTC.

The genes are TRBV4-2 and TRBJ2-1; possible D gene TRBD1, 6 bases. Germline CDR1 LGHNA, CDR2 YNFKEQ. The CDR3 has 11 amino acids. Trimming shortened V by 3 bases and J by 12 bases, and 9 bases separated the two germline ends. CDR3 sequence reads: CASSQDSGQFF. The CDR3 nucleotides read TGTGCCAGCAGCCAGGACAGTGGGCAGTTCTTC.

This rearrangement joins TRBV9 to TRBJ2-1; TRBD1 agrees at 9 bases. The V gene's germline CDR1 is SGDLS and CDR2 YYNGEE. This CDR3 has 16 residues. V lost 0 bases and J lost 9; bases outside the gene matches: 10. The CDR3 bases are TGTGCCAGCAGCGTAGCCCTGGACAGGGGAGTCGGTGAGCAGTTCTTC. Its translation is CASSVALDRGVGEQFF.

V and J are TRBV6-4 and TRBJ2-3; 7 positions agree with TRBD1. After removal of 3 bases from V and 2 bases from J, the junction contained 5 bases not matched to a gene. The CDR3 extends over 15 amino acids. Germline V CDR1 and CDR2: MRHNA, SNTAGT. The DNA of the CDR3 is TGTGCCAGCAGTGAAGGGCAGGGGGACACAGATACGCAGTATTTT. Translated: CASSEGQGDTDTQYF.

This rearrangement joins TRBV24-1 to TRBJ1-1; 7 bases line up with TRBD1. The CDR3 runs 14 residues. Germline lookup yields CDR1 KGHDR and CDR2 SFDVKD. J was trimmed by 0 bases and V by 4 bases; bases with no gene match: 1. The CDR3 loop is CATSEGTVNTEAFF. The CDR3 DNA reads TGTGCCACCAGTGAAGGGACAGTGAACACTGAAGCTTTCTTT.

The chain joins TRBV28 to TRBJ2-7; tentative D call: TRBD1 (5 bases). The CDR3 loop spans 16 amino acids. Germline V gene data show CDR1 as MDHEN and CDR2 as SYDVKM. V was trimmed by 3 bases and J by 2 bases, leaving 17 bases between them. This CDR3 reads CASSFVGVGPPYEQYF. The CDR3 region has the DNA TGTGCCAGCAGTTTCGTGGGCGTGGGGCCACCCTACGAGCAGTACTTC.

The chain joins TRBV6-4 to TRBJ2-3; TRBD2 matches 7 bases. The germline gives CDR1 MRHNA, CDR2 SNTAGT. The CDR3 has 15 residues. Losses at the gene ends were 2 bases for V and 4 bases for J; bases not matched to a gene: 6. The CDR3 sequence is CASSDGLAGADTQYF. The CDR3 DNA reads TGTGCCAGCAGTGACGGATTGGCGGGGGCAGATACGCAGTATTTT.

The genes are TRBV5-1 and TRBJ2-7, with D perhaps matching TRBD1 or TRBD2 (5 bases each). The CDR3 is made up of 14 amino acids. Germline V gives CDR1 SGHRS, CDR2 YFSETQ. V lost 4 bases to trimming and J lost 4 bases, with 15 bases between them. CDR3 amino acids: CASSPLGDSYEQYF. The CDR3 DNA is TGCGCCAGCAGCCCCCTGGGGGATTCGTACGAGCAGTACTTC.

V is TRBV28 and J is TRBJ2-4; no clear D gene. V lost 3 bases, J lost 10 bases, and 7 bases lay in between. The CDR3 is 11 residues long. The germline gives CDR1 MDHEN, CDR2 SYDVKM. CDR3 nucleotides: TGTGCCAGCAGTTTTGGTCAGATTCAGTACTTC. It specifies CASSFGQIQYF.